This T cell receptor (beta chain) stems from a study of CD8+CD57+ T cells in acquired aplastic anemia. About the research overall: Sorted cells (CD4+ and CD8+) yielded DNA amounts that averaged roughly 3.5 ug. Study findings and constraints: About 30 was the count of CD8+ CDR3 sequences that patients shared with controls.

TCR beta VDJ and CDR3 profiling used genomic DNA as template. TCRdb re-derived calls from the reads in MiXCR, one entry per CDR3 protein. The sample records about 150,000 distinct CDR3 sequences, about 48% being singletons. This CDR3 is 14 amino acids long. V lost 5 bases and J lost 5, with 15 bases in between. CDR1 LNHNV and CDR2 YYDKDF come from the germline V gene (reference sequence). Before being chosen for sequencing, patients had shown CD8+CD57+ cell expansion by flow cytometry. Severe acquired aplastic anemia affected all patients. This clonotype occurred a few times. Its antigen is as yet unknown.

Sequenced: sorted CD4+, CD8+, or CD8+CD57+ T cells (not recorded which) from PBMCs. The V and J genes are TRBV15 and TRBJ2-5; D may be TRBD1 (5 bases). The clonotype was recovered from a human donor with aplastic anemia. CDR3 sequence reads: CATSSRKGRETQYF. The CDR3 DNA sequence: TGTGCCACCAGCTCAAGAAAGGGGCGGGAGACCCAGTACTTC.